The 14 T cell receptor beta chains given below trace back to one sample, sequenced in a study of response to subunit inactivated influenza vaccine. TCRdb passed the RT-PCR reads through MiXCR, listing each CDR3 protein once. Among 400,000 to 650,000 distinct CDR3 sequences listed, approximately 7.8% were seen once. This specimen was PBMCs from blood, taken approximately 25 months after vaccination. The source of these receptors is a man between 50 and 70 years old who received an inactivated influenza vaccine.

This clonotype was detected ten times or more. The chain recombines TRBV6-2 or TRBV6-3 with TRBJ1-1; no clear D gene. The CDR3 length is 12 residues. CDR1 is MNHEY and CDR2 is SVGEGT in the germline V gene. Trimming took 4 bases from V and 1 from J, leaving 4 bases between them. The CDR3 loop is CASSWGNTEAFF. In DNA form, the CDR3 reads TGTGCCAGCAGTTGGGGGAACACTGAAGCTTTCTTT.

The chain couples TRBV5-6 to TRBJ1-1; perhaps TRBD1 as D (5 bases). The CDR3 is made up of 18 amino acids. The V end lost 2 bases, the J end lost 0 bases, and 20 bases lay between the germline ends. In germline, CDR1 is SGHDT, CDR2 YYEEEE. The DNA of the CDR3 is TGTGCCAGCAGCTTACCCGGTTTGGGGGGTAGAATGAACACTGAAGCTTTCTTT. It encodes CASSLPGLGGRMNTEAFF.

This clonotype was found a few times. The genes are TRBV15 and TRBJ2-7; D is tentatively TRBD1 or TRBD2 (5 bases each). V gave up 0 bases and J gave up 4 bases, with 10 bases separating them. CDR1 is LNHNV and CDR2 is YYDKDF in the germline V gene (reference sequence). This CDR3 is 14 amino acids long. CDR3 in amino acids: CATSRDGAGYEQYF. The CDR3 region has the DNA TGTGCCACCAGCAGAGACGGGGCTGGTTACGAGCAGTACTTC.

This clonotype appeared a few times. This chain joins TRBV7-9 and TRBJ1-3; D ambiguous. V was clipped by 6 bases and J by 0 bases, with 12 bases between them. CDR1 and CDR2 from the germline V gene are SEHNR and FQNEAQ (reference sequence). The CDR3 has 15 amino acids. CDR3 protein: CASRLLGRSGNTIYF. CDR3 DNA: TGTGCCAGCAGATTACTAGGACGCTCTGGAAACACCATATATTTT.

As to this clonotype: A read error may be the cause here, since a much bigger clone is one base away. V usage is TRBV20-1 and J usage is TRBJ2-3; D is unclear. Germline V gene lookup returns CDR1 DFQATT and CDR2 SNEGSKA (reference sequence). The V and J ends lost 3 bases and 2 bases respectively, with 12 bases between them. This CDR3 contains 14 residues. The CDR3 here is CSASTWMDTDTQYF. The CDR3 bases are TGCAGTGCTAGTACATGGATGGACACAGATACGCAGTATTTT.

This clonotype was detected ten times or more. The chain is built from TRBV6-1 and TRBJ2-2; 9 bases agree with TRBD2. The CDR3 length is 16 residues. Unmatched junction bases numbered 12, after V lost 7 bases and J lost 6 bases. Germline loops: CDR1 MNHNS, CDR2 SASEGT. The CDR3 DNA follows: TGTGCCAGCACCCTTCTGGGCGGGGGGGCCCCCGGGGAGCTGTTTTTT. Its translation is CASTLLGGGAPGELFF.

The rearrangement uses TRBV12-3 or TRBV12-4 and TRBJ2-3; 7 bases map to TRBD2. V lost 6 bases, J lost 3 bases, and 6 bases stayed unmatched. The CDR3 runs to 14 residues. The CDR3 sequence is CASRVAGSTDTQYF. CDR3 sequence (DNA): TGTGCCAGCAGGGTAGCGGGTAGTACAGATACGCAGTATTTT.

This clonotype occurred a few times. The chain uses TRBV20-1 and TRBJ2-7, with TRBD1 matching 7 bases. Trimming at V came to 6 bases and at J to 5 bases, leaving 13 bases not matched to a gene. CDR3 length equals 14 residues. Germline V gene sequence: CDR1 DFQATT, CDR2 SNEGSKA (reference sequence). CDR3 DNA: TGCAGTGCAAATACAGGGGATCCTCCTAACGAGCAGTACTTC. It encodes CSANTGDPPNEQYF.

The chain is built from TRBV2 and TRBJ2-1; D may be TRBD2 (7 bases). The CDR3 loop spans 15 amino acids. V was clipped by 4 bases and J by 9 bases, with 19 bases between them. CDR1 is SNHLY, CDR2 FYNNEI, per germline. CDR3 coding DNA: TGTGCCAGCAGTGTCCTGGGGAGGGCGGGGGCTGAGCAGTTCTTC. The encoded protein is CASSVLGRAGAEQFF.

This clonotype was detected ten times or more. CDR3 amino acids: CASSQTGDSYNEQFF. CDR3 bases: TGCGCCAGCAGCCAAACAGGGGACTCCTACAATGAGCAGTTCTTC. This chain connects TRBV4-1 to TRBJ2-1, with TRBD1 matching 7 bases. Germline CDR1 MGHRA, CDR2 YSYEKL. The CDR3 covers 15 residues. Trimming cost V 2 bases and J 0 bases; bases outside gene matches: 1.

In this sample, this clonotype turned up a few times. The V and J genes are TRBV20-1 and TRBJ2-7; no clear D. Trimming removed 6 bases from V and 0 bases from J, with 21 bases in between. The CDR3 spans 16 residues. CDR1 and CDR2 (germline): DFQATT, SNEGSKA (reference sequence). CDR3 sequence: CSARHRSTLSSYEQYF. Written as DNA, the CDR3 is TGCAGTGCGAGACACCGCTCCACACTCAGCTCCTACGAGCAGTACTTC.

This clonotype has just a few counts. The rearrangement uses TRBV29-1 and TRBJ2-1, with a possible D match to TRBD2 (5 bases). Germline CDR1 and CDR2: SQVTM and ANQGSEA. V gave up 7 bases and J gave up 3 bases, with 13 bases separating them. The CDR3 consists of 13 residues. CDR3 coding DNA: TGCAGCGGGACTCCACAATTCTACAATGAGCAGTTCTTC. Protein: CSGTPQFYNEQFF.

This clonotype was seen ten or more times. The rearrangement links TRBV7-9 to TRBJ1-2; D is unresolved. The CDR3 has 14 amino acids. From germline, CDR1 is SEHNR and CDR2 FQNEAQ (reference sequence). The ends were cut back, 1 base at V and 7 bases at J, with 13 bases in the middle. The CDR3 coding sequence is TGTGCCAGCAGCTTAGGAGCAGTCGGTAGTGGCTACACCTTC. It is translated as CASSLGAVGSGYTF.

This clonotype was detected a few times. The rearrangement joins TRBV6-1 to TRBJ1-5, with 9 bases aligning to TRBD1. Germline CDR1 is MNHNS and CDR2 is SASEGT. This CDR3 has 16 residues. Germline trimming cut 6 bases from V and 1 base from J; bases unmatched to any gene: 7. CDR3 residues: CASRLRDRESNQPQHF. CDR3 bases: TGTGCCAGCAGACTTAGGGACAGGGAAAGCAATCAGCCCCAGCATTTT.